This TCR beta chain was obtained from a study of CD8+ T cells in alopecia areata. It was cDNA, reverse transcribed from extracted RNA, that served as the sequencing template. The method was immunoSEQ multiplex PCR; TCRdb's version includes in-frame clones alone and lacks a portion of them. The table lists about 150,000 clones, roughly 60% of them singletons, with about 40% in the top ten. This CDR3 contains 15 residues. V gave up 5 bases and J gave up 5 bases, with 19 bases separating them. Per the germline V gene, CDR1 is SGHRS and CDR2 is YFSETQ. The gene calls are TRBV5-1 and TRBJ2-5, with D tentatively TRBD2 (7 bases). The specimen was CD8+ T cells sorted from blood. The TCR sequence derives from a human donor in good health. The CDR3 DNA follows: TGCGCCAGCAGTAATCGCGGGGGCGATGGGGAGACCCAGTACTTC. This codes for CASSNRGGDGETQYF.